One T cell receptor (beta chain) is described in this entry. What it recognizes is unknown. CDR3 length equals 16 residues. After removal of 0 bases from V and 0 bases from J, the junction contained 3 bases not matched to a gene. Germline V CDR1 and CDR2: SGHRS, YFSETQ. With the Oncomine TCR Beta short-read assay, DNA from cultured CD4+ T cells was sequenced. Via MiXCR, TCRdb re-called the PCR reads, giving one row per CDR3 protein. Of 12,000 to 15,000 distinct CDR3 sequences in the sample, approximately 52% were seen once. The sample is drawn from a study of vaccination and CD4 T cells after COVID-19. Study overall: For post-vaccine samples, collection took place a median approximately 72 days after dose two, ranging from 14 to 241.

Study-wide results and limits: Spike mono-reactivity was the property of 304 of 307 vaccine-specific clones in convalescent patients.

This sample's treatment: roughly 11-day PBMC culture with coronavirus spike peptide pools or control peptides (ViraFEST assay). Before TCRs were sequenced, ViraFEST expanded antigen-specific T cells with peptide pools. Investigators isolated CD4+ T cells by negative selection after roughly eleven days of culture. The receptor comes from a human donor who had recovered from COVID-19. Sequenced material: CD4+ T cells from blood, cultured in vitro. The chain recombines TRBV5-1 with TRBJ1-3; the match to TRBD1 covers 7 bases. The chain's CDR3 is CASSLVGQSSGNTIYF. CDR3 coding DNA: TGCGCCAGCAGCTTGGTGGGACAGAGCTCTGGAAACACCATATATTTT.